Below, 22 T cell receptor beta chains from the same sample are listed, as sequenced in a study of T cell responses to AZD1222 COVID-19 vaccine. Using immunoSEQ multiplex PCR, the repertoire was profiled, and TCRdb retains in-frame clones only, with some absent. The sample lists approximately 150,000 clones; over 75% were seen once. Sequenced material: peripheral blood, taken 28 days after the second dose of the MenACWY control vaccine. All receptors come from an adult who received the MenACWY meningococcal vaccine as a control.

This sequence joins TRBV4-3 and TRBJ2-2, with D perhaps TRBD1 (6 bases). Trimming removed 0 bases at V and 1 base at J, with 9 bases between. Germline loops: CDR1 LGHNA, CDR2 YSLEER. The CDR3 covers 16 residues. CDR3: CASSQDPGQNTGELFF. The CDR3 coding sequence is TGCGCCAGCAGCCAAGATCCGGGACAGAACACCGGGGAGCTGTTTTTT.

The chain combines TRBV4-2 with TRBJ2-1; D remains ambiguous. V was shortened by 0 bases and J by 0 bases, with 9 bases between the two germline ends. The CDR3 runs to 16 residues. CDR1 and CDR2 (germline): LGHNA, YNFKEQ. CDR3 sequence (DNA): TGTGCCAGCAGCCAAGAAAGCAGGAGCTCCTACAATGAGCAGTTCTTC. Residues: CASSQESRSSYNEQFF.

This clone showed up just a few times. The chain links TRBV12-3 or TRBV12-4 to TRBJ2-1; D gene uncertain. This CDR3 is built from 13 residues. V dropped 6 bases and J dropped 4 bases, with 10 bases sitting between them. CDR3: CASRRLQYNEQFF. The DNA for the CDR3 is TGTGCCAGCAGGCGGCTGCAATACAATGAGCAGTTCTTC.

The rearrangement uses TRBV6-5 and TRBJ1-1; D is possibly TRBD1 (6 bases). The CDR3 covers 15 residues. The V and J ends lost 0 bases and 4 bases respectively, with 12 bases between them. Germline V gene data show CDR1 as MNHEY and CDR2 as SVGAGI. The CDR3 spells CASSYSTGQGTEAFF. The CDR3 DNA follows: TGTGCCAGCAGTTACTCGACAGGTCAGGGCACTGAAGCTTTCTTT.

This chain links TRBV9 with TRBJ2-7, with 14 bases matching TRBD2. Germline values: CDR1 SGDLS, CDR2 YYNGEE. This CDR3 contains 15 residues. The V and J ends lost 4 bases and 4 bases, in that order; junction bases with no gene match: 4. The CDR3 here is CASSPRLAGGYEQYF. CDR3 coding DNA: TGTGCCAGCAGCCCGAGACTAGCGGGAGGGTACGAGCAGTACTTC. Based on the CDR3 plus reference TRBV9 and TRBJ2-7, the full variable domain is DSGVTQTPKHLITATGQRVTLRCSPRSGDLSVYWYQQSLDQGLQFLIQYYNGEERAKGNILERFSAQQFPDLHSELNLSSLELGDSALYFCASSPRLAGGYEQYFGPGTRLTVT.

This clone has a handful of counts. The chain links TRBV5-6 to TRBJ2-5, with a possible D match to TRBD2 (6 bases). Germline assignment: CDR1 SGHDT and CDR2 YYEEEE. The V and J ends lost 4 bases and 6 bases respectively, with 22 bases between them. The CDR3 loop spans 16 amino acids. The CDR3 coding sequence is TGTGCCAGCAGCAGAATGGGGGACTCCGGGCAGAAGACCCAGTACTTC. Encoded protein: CASSRMGDSGQKTQYF.

V is TRBV14 and J is TRBJ2-7; 9 bases match TRBD1. J was trimmed by 2 bases and V by 1 base; bases with no gene match: 3. This CDR3 is built from 15 residues. The V gene's germline CDR1 is SGHDN and CDR2 FVKESK. Here the CDR3 reads CASSQGGTGPYEQYF. In DNA, the CDR3 is TGTGCCAGCAGCCAAGGCGGGACAGGGCCCTACGAGCAGTACTTC.

This sequence joins TRBV7-9 and TRBJ1-4, with a tentative D call TRBD1 (5 bases). The CDR3 extends over 16 amino acids. V lost 3 bases and J lost 5, with 16 bases in between. Per the germline V gene, CDR1 is SEHNR and CDR2 is FQNEAQ (reference sequence). The CDR3 protein is CASSLISGTANEKLFF. The CDR3 DNA is TGTGCCAGCAGCTTGATTTCCGGGACGGCAAATGAAAAACTGTTTTTT.

The chain links TRBV7-2 to TRBJ2-3, with 10 bases matching TRBD2. This CDR3 contains 17 residues. Germline trimming cut 5 bases from V and 4 bases from J; bases unmatched to any gene: 12. Germline V gene data show CDR1 as SGHTA and CDR2 as FQGNSA. CDR3 sequence (DNA): TGTGCCAGCAGCCTAGATGCACTAGCGGGGTCCTCAGATACGCAGTATTTT. Protein: CASSLDALAGSSDTQYF.

The J gene is TRBJ1-6, the V gene TRBV7-9, with 7 nucleotides matching TRBD1. In germline, CDR1 is SEHNR, CDR2 FQNEAQ (reference sequence). The CDR3 runs 17 residues. V trimming: 4 bases; J trimming: 7 bases; junction bases outside the gene matches: 13. CDR3 in amino acids: CASSSTIDRAGNSPLHF. The CDR3 nucleotides read TGTGCCAGCAGCTCCACTATCGACAGGGCTGGGAATTCACCCCTCCACTTT.

This chain links TRBV5-1 with TRBJ2-5; TRBD2 matches at 11 bases. The germline gives CDR1 SGHRS, CDR2 YFSETQ. CDR3 length: 18 amino acids. V was clipped by 4 bases and J by 4 bases; unmatched bases: 15. DNA for the CDR3: TGCGCCAGCAGCCCCTCCCCAAGGGCTAGCGGGAGGAGAGAGACCCAGTACTTC. This encodes CASSPSPRASGRRETQYF.

The J gene is TRBJ2-1, the V gene TRBV6-5, with D unresolved. The CDR3 consists of 13 residues. V lost 4 bases and J 9 bases, leaving 13 bases between the germline ends. The germline CDR1 and CDR2 sequences are MNHEY and SVGAGI. In nucleotides, the CDR3 is TGTGCCAGCAGTTCCCTATGGGTCAGTGAGCAGTTCTTC. Translation gives CASSSLWVSEQFF.

The genes are TRBV7-2 and TRBJ2-5, with D possibly TRBD1 on 6 matching bases. This CDR3 region has 13 residues. V lost 5 bases to trimming and J lost 8 bases, with 15 bases between them. Germline V lookup: CDR1 SGHTA, CDR2 FQGNSA. In DNA form, the CDR3 reads TGTGCCAGCAGCCCGGGACACCTCCTAACCCAGTACTTC. Amino acids: CASSPGHLLTQYF.

The chain recombines TRBV14 with TRBJ1-4, with a tentative D call TRBD1 (5 bases). Between the trimmed V and J ends, which lost 4 bases and 4 bases, there was a span of 13 bases. The V gene's germline CDR1 is SGHDN and CDR2 FVKESK. The CDR3 length is 15 residues. Written as DNA, the CDR3 is TGTGCCAGCAGCCCCCTGGGGGGATATAATGAAAAACTGTTTTTT. Amino acid sequence: CASSPLGGYNEKLFF.

The chain joins TRBV5-5 to TRBJ1-3; TRBD1 agrees at 7 bases. Germline lookup yields CDR1 SGHKS and CDR2 YYEKEE (reference sequence). With 5 bases clipped from V and 8 bases from J, the junction kept 19 bases outside the gene matches. The CDR3 extends over 17 amino acids. The CDR3 sequence is CASRHAPWDRRGDTIYF. The CDR3 DNA reads as TGTGCCAGCAGACACGCCCCTTGGGACAGACGAGGGGACACCATATATTTT.

The chain is built from TRBV19 and TRBJ2-1; D gene uncertain. The germline gives CDR1 LNHDA, CDR2 SQIVND (reference sequence). V was shortened by 0 bases and J by 4 bases, with 13 bases between the two germline ends. The CDR3 loop spans 16 amino acids. CDR3 sequence reads: CASSIDPRAGYNEQFF. CDR3 in DNA: TGTGCCAGTAGTATAGACCCCCGGGCTGGTTACAATGAGCAGTTCTTC.

This clone was observed once. The rearrangement joins TRBV18 to TRBJ1-2; no reliable D call. Germline V gene lookup returns CDR1 KGHSH and CDR2 LQKENI. V was shortened by 4 bases and J by 3 bases, with 15 bases between the two germline ends. There are 15 residues in the CDR3. The CDR3 here is CASSLGPDTYYGYTF. DNA of the CDR3: TGTGCCAGCTCACTCGGGCCCGACACTTACTATGGCTACACCTTC.

The chain couples TRBV7-9 to TRBJ1-1; D is uncertain. Trimming pared 1 base from V and 4 bases from J, leaving 7 bases between. CDR1 and CDR2 from the germline V gene are SEHNR and FQNEAQ (reference sequence). The CDR3 loop spans 13 amino acids. CDR3 loop: CASSLVTVTEAFF. Written as DNA, the CDR3 is TGTGCCAGCAGCTTAGTTACAGTCACTGAAGCTTTCTTT.

The CDR3 DNA reads as TGTGCCAGCAGTTACACCCAACTCGGGACAGGGGGATACAATGAGCAGTTCTTC. Its translation: CASSYTQLGTGGYNEQFF. J is TRBJ2-1 and V is TRBV6-2 or TRBV6-3; 11 nucleotides agree with TRBD1. The CDR3 is 18 residues long. Trimming at V came to 2 bases and at J to 4 bases, leaving 10 bases not matched to a gene. Germline values: CDR1 MNHEY, CDR2 SVGEGT.

V gene TRBV7-8 combines with J gene TRBJ1-6, with D tentatively TRBD1 (6 bases). The CDR3 has 17 amino acids. Germline V gives CDR1 SGHVS, CDR2 FQNEAQ. V was shortened by 4 bases and J by 0 bases, with 13 bases between the two germline ends. CDR3 residues: CASSSRQASSYNSPLHF. The CDR3 nucleotides read TGTGCCAGCAGCTCGCGACAGGCCAGCTCCTATAATTCACCCCTCCACTTT.

This CDR3 reads CASSYSTSGHHNEQFF. In DNA form, the CDR3 reads TGTGCCAGCAGTTACTCGACTAGCGGGCACCACAATGAGCAGTTCTTC. This chain links TRBV6-2 or TRBV6-3 with TRBJ2-1, with TRBD2 matching 10 bases. J was trimmed by 5 bases and V by 0 bases; bases with no gene match: 4. CDR3 length: 16 residues. CDR1 is MNHEY and CDR2 is SVGEGT in the germline V gene.

This clone has a handful of counts. V gene TRBV5-1 combines with J gene TRBJ1-4; 8 nucleotides match TRBD1. Germline V gene lookup returns CDR1 SGHRS and CDR2 YFSETQ. This CDR3 comprises 14 residues. Trimming cost V 4 bases and J 7 bases; bases outside gene matches: 6. In nucleotides, the CDR3 is TGCGCCAGCAGCAAACGACAGGGGAGTGAAAAACTGTTTTTT. It yields the protein CASSKRQGSEKLFF.